This T cell receptor (beta chain) was sequenced in a study of blood T cells in healthy people across ages. A second about 6 to 12 cycle PCR used barcoded and J-beta primers. The template-switch adaptor, which had 12 random nucleotides, put a tag on each cDNA molecule. MiXCR, run by TCRdb on the 5' RACE reads, gives a single entry per CDR3 protein. The sample carries approximately 1.5 million distinct CDR3 sequences, almost 35% recorded once. A word on this clonotype: Antigen unknown.

Study outcomes and limitations: Diversity of TCR beta correlated strongly with naive T cell percentage.

Looked up from germline, CDR1 is MRHNA and CDR2 is SNTAGT. There are 14 residues in the CDR3. V was trimmed by 6 bases and J by 13 bases, leaving 22 bases between them. Sequenced input: blood. This chain uses TRBV6-4 with TRBJ2-4, with D perhaps given as TRBD1 or TRBD2 (6 bases each). The clonotype was recovered from a woman between 25 and 40 years old in good health. In nucleotides, the CDR3 is TGTGCCAGCAGCCCGGGGCCGGGGGCCCAAGAGCAGTACTTC. Translation: CASSPGPGAQEQYF.